This T cell receptor (beta chain) was captured by sequencing in a study of neoadjuvant anti-PD-1 for oral cavity cancer. From germline, CDR1 is MNHEY and CDR2 SMNVEV (reference sequence). The CDR3 length is 15 residues. Trimming cost V 4 bases and J 7 bases, with 17 bases left between them. Described time point: after neoadjuvant nivolumab, at surgical resection. The protocol was immunoSEQ multiplex PCR, while the TCRdb copy is restricted to in-frame clones and leaves out a portion. The repertoire holds about 10,000 clones, about 59% seen once, with 4.4% in the top ten. The sequence derives from a person aged 40-85 years with oral cavity squamous cell carcinoma. The chain is built from TRBV27 and TRBJ2-1; possibly TRBD1 or TRBD2 for D (5 bases each). Sample: PBMCs, taken after nivolumab (anti-PD-1) treatment. The CDR3 loop is CASSWPGPVGNEQFF. The CDR3 DNA follows: TGTGCCAGCAGTTGGCCGGGGCCGGTCGGGAATGAGCAGTTCTTC.